This passage covers 6 T cell receptor beta chains from one sample sequenced in a study of blood T cell repertoires in COVID-19. Generated by immunoSEQ multiplex PCR, the TCRdb table keeps only in-frame clones and is missing some. The sample records 150,000 to 200,000 clones, approximately 80% being singletons. Sequenced input: PBMCs or T cells enriched from blood (not recorded which). All receptors derive from a woman between 55 and 75 years old who had recovered from COVID-19.

V and J are TRBV5-4 and TRBJ2-1; TRBD1 is a possible D gene (5 bases). Germline loops: CDR1 SGHNT, CDR2 YYREEE (reference sequence). The germline V and J ends were trimmed by 4 bases and 2 bases, with 13 bases remaining between them. The CDR3 covers 15 residues. The CDR3 nucleotides read TGTGCCAGCAGCCCCGACAGCGCTGCCTACAATGAGCAGTTCTTC. Protein: CASSPDSAAYNEQFF.

V and J are TRBV7-8 and TRBJ1-1; D is undetermined. Germline CDR1 is SGHVS and CDR2 is FQNEAQ. CDR3 size: 12 residues. Deletions cut 2 bases from V and 4 bases from J, with 5 bases between. CDR3 DNA sequence: TGTGCCAGCAGCTTACTTTTCACTGAAGCTTTCTTT. Translating gives CASSLLFTEAFF.

The count of this clone is one. The chain couples TRBV30 to TRBJ2-5; possibly TRBD1 for D (6 bases). V shed 3 bases and J shed 5 bases, with 19 bases lying between them. Germline assignment: CDR1 GTSNPN and CDR2 SVGIG (reference sequence). This CDR3 has 15 amino acids. The CDR3 DNA reads as TGTGCCTGGAGCCCCAAGGAGGCAGGGGAGGAGACCCAGTACTTC. This codes for CAWSPKEAGEETQYF.

This clone was seen a handful of times. This chain links TRBV2 with TRBJ1-3; D is unresolved. V lost 5 bases to trimming and J lost 4 bases, with 12 bases between them. CDR1 is SNHLY and CDR2 is FYNNEI in the germline V gene. The CDR3 has 14 residues. CDR3 sequence reads: CASSREGVGNTIYF. CDR3 nucleotide sequence: TGTGCCAGCAGTAGGGAGGGAGTCGGAAACACCATATATTTT.

This clone showed up just once. The gene calls are TRBV3-1 (or the pseudogene TRBV3-2) and TRBJ2-5; the match to TRBD2 covers 9 bases. The CDR3 is 16 amino acids. Per germline, CDR1 LGHDT and CDR2 YNNKEL (reference sequence). J was trimmed by 7 bases and V by 3 bases; bases with no gene match: 12. The CDR3, as DNA: TGTGCCAGCAGCCACCTAGCGGGAACGGGCGGGACGACCCAGTACTTC. Its translation is CASSHLAGTGGTTQYF.

The gene calls are TRBV6-5 and TRBJ1-5; 9 bases map to TRBD1. Germline-derived CDR1 and CDR2 are MNHEY and SVGAGI. The CDR3 covers 14 residues. The J segment lost 6 bases and the V segment lost 4 bases, leaving 4 bases of the junction unmatched. As DNA, the CDR3 is TGTGCCAGCAGTTCACGACAGGGGGGTCAGCCCCAGCATTTT. Residues: CASSSRQGGQPQHF.